These 22 T cell receptor beta chains share one sample of origin, sequenced in a study of glioma-infiltrating T cells. Amplification of TCR alpha and beta CDR3 regions from RNA used iRepertoire nested multiplex PCR. TCRdb reanalysed the multiplex PCR reads using MiXCR and keeps one entry per CDR3 protein. The repertoire includes under 150,000 distinct CDR3 sequences, about two fifths of them detected once, and 20% to 25% sits in the top ten. Sequenced material: glioma tissue, nonneoplastic brain tissue, or PBMCs (not recorded which). The origin of the receptors is a human donor with low-grade glioma or glioblastoma, undergoing nonglioma brain surgery, or in good health (not recorded which).

The chain has TRBV20-1 and TRBJ2-2, with D unresolved. Germline CDR1 and CDR2: DFQATT and SNEGSKA (reference sequence). There are 13 residues in the CDR3. Trimming stripped 8 bases from V and 2 bases from J, with 12 bases between. The CDR3 DNA reads as TGCAGTACGGAGCCCTATAACACCGGGGAGCTGTTTTTT. This translates into CSTEPYNTGELFF.

Remarks on this clonotype: A much more abundant neighbour one base away suggests this may be a read error. The rearrangement joins TRBV27 to TRBJ2-2, with a possible D match to TRBD1 (6 bases). CDR1 is MNHEY, CDR2 SMNVEV, per germline (reference sequence). This CDR3 has 14 residues. The DNA of the CDR3 is TGTGCCAGCAGTACAACAGGGTTTGTAGGGGAGATGTTTTTT. It specifies CASSTTGFVGEMFF.

This clonotype has more than one count but fewer than ten. V and J are TRBV6-2 or TRBV6-3 and TRBJ2-7; perhaps TRBD2 as D (6 bases). Germline V gene data show CDR1 as MNHEY and CDR2 as SVGEGT. V dropped 8 bases and J dropped 2 bases, with 25 bases sitting between them. This CDR3 spans 17 amino acids. The CDR3 DNA is TGTGCCAGCTCCCTACCCACCCCCCAGCGGGTACCCTACGAGCAGTACTTC. The encoded protein is CASSLPTPQRVPYEQYF.

The gene calls are TRBV27 and TRBJ1-1; 7 bases align to TRBD1. The closer fit of TRBJ2-2 to the DNA end suggests the J call may be wrong. This CDR3 has 14 amino acids. Germline V gives CDR1 MNHEY, CDR2 SMNVEV (reference sequence). CDR3 residues: CASSLGQPTGELFF. The CDR3 DNA reads as TGTGCCAGCAGTTTGGGACAGCCCACCGGGGAGCTGTTTTTT.

V and J are TRBV2 and TRBJ2-1; 11 bases agree with TRBD2. Germline-derived CDR1 and CDR2 are SNHLY and FYNNEI. The CDR3 is 14 residues long. V lost 8 bases to trimming and J lost 10 bases; unmatched junction nucleotides: 10. CDR3 in amino acids: CASQLAGVLGEQFF. CDR3 DNA sequence: TGTGCCAGCCAACTAGCGGGGGTTCTGGGGGAGCAGTTCTTC.

This clonotype occurred a few times. The chain joins TRBV28 to TRBJ2-7; D uncertain. V was clipped by 3 bases and J by 2 bases, with 8 bases between them. Germline CDR1 reads MDHEN; CDR2 reads SYDVKM. The CDR3 runs 13 residues. CDR3 region: CASSFGYTYEQYF. Written as DNA, the CDR3 is TGTGCCAGCAGTTTCGGGTATACCTACGAGCAGTACTTC.

This clonotype showed up just a few times. The chain carries TRBV7-2 and TRBJ2-3; 7 bases line up with TRBD1. Germline-derived CDR1 and CDR2 are SGHTA and FQGNSA. The CDR3 is made up of 13 amino acids. The trim removed 5 bases at V and 6 bases at J, leaving 5 bases unmatched. CDR3 coding DNA: TGTGCCAGCAGCATCCAGACAGGGGATACGCAGTATTTT. Its protein product is CASSIQTGDTQYF. Supplemented by reference TRBV7-2 and TRBJ2-3, the full variable domain reads GAGVSQSPSNKVTEKGKDVELRCDPISGHTALYWYRQSLGQGLEFLIYFQGNSAPDKSGLPSDRFSAERTGGSVSTLTIQRTQQEDSAVYLCASSIQTGDTQYFGPGTRLTVL.

A few counts support this clonotype. V gene TRBV7-8 combines with J gene TRBJ2-7; 14 bases are shared with TRBD2. This CDR3 is built from 17 residues. Germline V gene data show CDR1 as SGHVS and CDR2 as FQNEAQ. The trim removed 4 bases at V and 0 bases at J, leaving 5 bases unmatched. The CDR3 sequence: CASSSRLAGGYSYEQYF. CDR3 sequence (DNA): TGTGCCAGCAGCTCTAGACTAGCGGGAGGGTACTCCTACGAGCAGTACTTC.

The chain combines TRBV6-2 or TRBV6-3 with TRBJ1-5; the D is unclear. Between the trimmed V and J ends, which lost 4 bases and 7 bases, there was a span of 11 bases. Germline V lookup: CDR1 MNHEY, CDR2 SVGEGT. This CDR3 spans 13 amino acids. CDR3 sequence (DNA): TGTGCCAGCAGTTTATACAGCCAACAGCCCCAGCATTTT. This encodes CASSLYSQQPQHF.

This rearrangement joins TRBV12-3 or TRBV12-4 to TRBJ2-7; TRBD2 agrees at 10 bases. The junction had 5 bases not matched to a gene; V was cut back by 5 bases and J by 4 bases. CDR3 length: 14 residues. The CDR3 loop is CASSKLAGPYEQYF. CDR3 sequence (DNA): TGTGCCAGCAGTAAACTAGCGGGACCGTACGAGCAGTACTTC.

This chain's CDR3 is CASSPISQRNEQFF. CDR3 bases: TGTGCCAGCAGCCCGATCTCACAGAGGAATGAGCAGTTCTTC. J is TRBJ2-1 and V is TRBV7-2; no clear D. The CDR3 is made up of 14 amino acids. Germline-derived CDR1 and CDR2 are SGHTA and FQGNSA. V lost 5 bases and J 7 bases, leaving 15 bases between the germline ends.

This clonotype was counted between two and nine times. The chain links TRBV6-4 to TRBJ2-3; 9 bases are a match to TRBD2. V lost 4 bases, J lost 6 bases, and 5 bases stayed unmatched. Germline V lookup: CDR1 MRHNA, CDR2 SNTAGT. The CDR3 consists of 14 residues. CDR3 sequence: CASSVGTSGDTQYF. For the CDR3, the DNA is TGTGCCAGCAGTGTCGGCACTAGCGGGGATACGCAGTATTTT.

This clonotype was seen more than once but under ten times. The chain couples TRBV6-2 or TRBV6-3 to TRBJ2-1, with unresolved D. The germline CDR1 and CDR2 sequences are MNHEY and SVGEGT. The CDR3 totals 12 residues. V lost 6 bases and J lost 12, with 15 bases in between. The CDR3 DNA follows: TGTGCCAGCAGGACTTTGAGGTCGGTGCAGTTCTTC. Amino acids: CASRTLRSVQFF.

J is TRBJ1-3 and V is TRBV4-3; no firm D call. The V and J ends lost 0 bases and 7 bases respectively, with 16 bases between them. The CDR3 sequence is 16 residues long. Germline-derived CDR1 and CDR2 are LGHNA and YSLEER. The CDR3 loop is CASSQDAGIQPNTIYF. CDR3 sequence (DNA): TGCGCCAGCAGCCAAGATGCGGGGATTCAACCCAACACCATATATTTT.

As to this clonotype: This may stem from a read error, because a much larger clone lies one nucleotide away. The chain recombines TRBV20-1 with TRBJ2-3, with 14 bases lining up with TRBD2. Germline V gene data show CDR1 as DFQATT and CDR2 as SNEGSKA (reference sequence). CDR3 length: 16 residues. The V segment lost 0 bases and the J segment 14 bases; nucleotides outside the gene matches: 13. CDR3 bases: TGCAGTGCTAGAGATTCCCAGACTAGCGGGAGGGCCATAGTGTATTTT. Protein product: CSARDSQTSGRAIVYF.

The chain combines TRBV7-2 with TRBJ1-2, with D perhaps matching TRBD1 (6 bases). Germline-derived CDR1 and CDR2 are SGHTA and FQGNSA. This CDR3 is 12 amino acids long. V was shortened by 7 bases and J by 7 bases, with 13 bases between the two germline ends. In DNA, the CDR3 is TGTGCCAGCAACGTGGGGGCCGGTGGCTACACCTTC. Translating it yields CASNVGAGGYTF.

This clonotype appeared many times. The chain uses TRBV6-2 or TRBV6-3 and TRBJ1-1; no firm D call. V was clipped by 9 bases and J by 4 bases, with 18 bases between them. This CDR3 is built from 14 residues. Looked up from germline, CDR1 is MNHEY and CDR2 is SVGEGT. The CDR3 protein is CASQARATGTEAFF. The CDR3 DNA reads as TGTGCCAGTCAAGCGAGAGCGACGGGCACTGAAGCTTTCTTT.

The chain carries TRBV19 and TRBJ2-2; TRBD1 matches at 7 bases. The germline V gene encodes CDR1 LNHDA and CDR2 SQIVND (reference sequence). Trimming took 6 bases from V and 6 from J; bases not matched to a gene: 13. The CDR3 is 16 amino acids. CDR3 protein: CASRARQGWDSGELFF. CDR3 coding DNA: TGTGCCAGTAGGGCACGACAGGGATGGGATTCCGGGGAGCTGTTTTTT.

The chain has TRBV20-1 and TRBJ2-5, with 7 bases that match TRBD1. J was trimmed by 2 bases and V by 0 bases; bases with no gene match: 6. Germline V gives CDR1 DFQATT, CDR2 SNEGSKA (reference sequence). The CDR3 runs 15 residues. The CDR3 DNA is TGCAGTGCTAGAGAGGGACAGCGACTACAAGAGACCCAGTACTTC. This gives the protein CSAREGQRLQETQYF.

This chain joins TRBV6-1 and TRBJ2-1; 14 bases line up with TRBD2. Germline CDR1 reads MNHNS; CDR2 reads SASEGT. V lost 9 bases to trimming and J lost 5 bases; unmatched junction nucleotides: 12. CDR3 length equals 17 residues. This CDR3 reads CARRPRTSGRSDNEQFF. For the CDR3, the DNA is TGTGCCAGAAGACCGAGGACTAGCGGGAGGTCTGACAATGAGCAGTTCTTC.

This clonotype was picked up many times. The genes are TRBV6-1 and TRBJ1-5; no firm D call. The CDR3 contains 13 residues. Trimming took 4 bases from V and 2 from J, leaving 6 bases between them. Germline-derived CDR1 and CDR2 are MNHNS and SASEGT. DNA of the CDR3: TGTGCCAGCAGTGCAGAGGGCAATCAGCCCCAGCATTTT. Translation: CASSAEGNQPQHF.

V and J are TRBV2 and TRBJ2-7; D not certain. V shed 5 bases and J shed 2 bases, with 13 bases lying between them. The germline CDR1 and CDR2 sequences are SNHLY and FYNNEI. The CDR3 length is 14 residues. This CDR3 reads CASSRNSDAYEQYF. The DNA of the CDR3 is TGTGCCAGCAGTAGGAATTCGGACGCCTACGAGCAGTACTTC.